This TCR beta chain was sequenced in a study of PD-1 blockade in classical Hodgkin lymphoma. Study-wide points: Reports indicated that newly diagnosed patients had lower baseline TCR diversity than healthy donors did. Baseline diversity resembling that of newly diagnosed patients was seen in complete responders. TCR diversity rose significantly by C4D1 in CD4+ but not CD8+ cells.

Each of the patients experienced relapse following autologous stem cell transplantation, and their brentuximab vedotin exposure differed. When best responses were assessed, they were complete response, partial response or progressive disease. Generated by immunoSEQ multiplex PCR, the TCRdb table keeps only in-frame clones and is missing some. Found here are 90,000 to 100,000 clones, 81% of them singletons; the top ten hold roughly 15%. There are 15 residues in the CDR3. V lost 0 bases and J 7 bases, leaving 13 bases between the germline ends. The germline V gene has CDR1 LGHNA and CDR2 YSLEER. Comments on this clone: Its antigen is undetermined.

This material consisted of peripheral blood mononuclear cells (PBMCs), taken before the second cycle of nivolumab. The receptor was derived from a human donor with classical Hodgkin lymphoma. V is TRBV4-3 and J is TRBJ2-1; D remains unclear. The CDR3 sequence: CASSQERIRRNEQFF. The CDR3 coding sequence is TGCGCCAGCAGCCAAGAACGGATAAGGCGGAATGAGCAGTTCTTC.